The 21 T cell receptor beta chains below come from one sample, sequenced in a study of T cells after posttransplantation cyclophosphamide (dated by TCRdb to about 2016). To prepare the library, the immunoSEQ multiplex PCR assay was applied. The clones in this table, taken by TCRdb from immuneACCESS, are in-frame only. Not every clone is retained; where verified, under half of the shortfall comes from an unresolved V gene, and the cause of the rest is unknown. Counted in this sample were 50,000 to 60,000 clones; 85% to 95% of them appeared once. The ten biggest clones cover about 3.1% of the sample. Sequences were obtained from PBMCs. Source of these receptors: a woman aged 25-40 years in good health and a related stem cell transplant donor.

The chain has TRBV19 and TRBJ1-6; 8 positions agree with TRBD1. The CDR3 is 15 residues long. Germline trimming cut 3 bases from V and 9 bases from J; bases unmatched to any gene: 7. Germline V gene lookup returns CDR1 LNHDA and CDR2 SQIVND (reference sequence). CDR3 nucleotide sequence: TGTGCCAGTAGTATCCAGACAGGGGACGGTTCACCCCTCCACTTT. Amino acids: CASSIQTGDGSPLHF.

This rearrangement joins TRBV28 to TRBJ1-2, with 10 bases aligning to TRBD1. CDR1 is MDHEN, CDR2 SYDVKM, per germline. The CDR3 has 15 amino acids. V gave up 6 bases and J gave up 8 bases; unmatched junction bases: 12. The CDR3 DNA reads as TGTGCCAGCAGCTCCGGACAGGGGGAAGTTCAAGGCTACACCTTC. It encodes CASSSGQGEVQGYTF.

CDR3 in DNA: TGCGCCAGCAGGGGCAGGGTTAGCGGACTAGGTCGGGGGGCAGAGACCCAGTACTTC. This sequence encodes CASRGRVSGLGRGAETQYF. The chain couples TRBV5-1 to TRBJ2-5, with D possibly TRBD2 on 7 matching bases. Trimming left V 5 bases short and J 4 bases short, with 30 bases between. Germline CDR1 and CDR2: SGHRS and YFSETQ. The CDR3 is 19 residues long.

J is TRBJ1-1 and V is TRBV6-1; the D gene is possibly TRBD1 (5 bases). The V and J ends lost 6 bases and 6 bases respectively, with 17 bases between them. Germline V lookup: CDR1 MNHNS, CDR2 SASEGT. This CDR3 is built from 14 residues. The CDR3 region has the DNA TGTGCCAGCAGCCGCGGACACCTGGGGCCTGAAGCTTTCTTT. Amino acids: CASSRGHLGPEAFF.

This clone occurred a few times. CDR3 sequence (DNA): TGTGCCAGCAGTGAAGCGGGCGGGGGAGTACAAGAGACCCAGTACTTC. This codes for CASSEAGGGVQETQYF. The rearrangement joins TRBV6-1 to TRBJ2-5; 7 bases agree with TRBD2. The CDR3 totals 16 residues. V was pared by 0 bases and J by 2 bases, with 6 bases of the junction left unmatched. Germline CDR1 MNHNS, CDR2 SASEGT.

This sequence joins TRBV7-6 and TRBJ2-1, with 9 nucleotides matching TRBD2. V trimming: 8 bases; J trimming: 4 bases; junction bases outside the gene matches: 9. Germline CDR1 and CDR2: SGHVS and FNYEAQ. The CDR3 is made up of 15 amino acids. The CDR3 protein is CASSSGGTVYNEQFF. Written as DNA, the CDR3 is TGTGCCAGCTCCAGCGGGGGGACCGTTTACAATGAGCAGTTCTTC.

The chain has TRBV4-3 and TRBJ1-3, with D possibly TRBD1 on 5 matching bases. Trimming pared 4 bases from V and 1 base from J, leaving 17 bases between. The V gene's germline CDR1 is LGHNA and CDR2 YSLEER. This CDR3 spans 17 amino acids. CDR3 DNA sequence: TGCGCCAGCAGCCCTGGGGCAGGGCTGAGGTCTGGAAACACCATATATTTT. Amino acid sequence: CASSPGAGLRSGNTIYF.

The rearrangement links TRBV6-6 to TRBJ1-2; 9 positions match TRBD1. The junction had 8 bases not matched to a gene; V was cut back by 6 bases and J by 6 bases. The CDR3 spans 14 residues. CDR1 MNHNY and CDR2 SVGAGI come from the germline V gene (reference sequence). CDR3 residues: CASRGEGQGNGYTF. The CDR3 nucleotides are TGTGCCAGCAGGGGAGAGGGACAGGGCAATGGCTACACCTTC.

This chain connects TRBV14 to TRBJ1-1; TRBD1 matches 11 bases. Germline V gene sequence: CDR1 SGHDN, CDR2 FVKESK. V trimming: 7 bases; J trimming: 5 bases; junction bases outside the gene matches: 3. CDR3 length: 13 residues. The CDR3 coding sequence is TGTGCCAGCACCGGGACAGGGGGAACTGAAGCTTTCTTT. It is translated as CASTGTGGTEAFF.

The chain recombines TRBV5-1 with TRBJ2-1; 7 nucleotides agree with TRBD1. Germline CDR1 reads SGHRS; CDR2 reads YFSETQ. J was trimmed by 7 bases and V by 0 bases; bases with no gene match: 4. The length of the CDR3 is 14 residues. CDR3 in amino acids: CASSLEGGLNEQFF. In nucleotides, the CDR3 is TGCGCCAGCAGCTTGGAAGGGGGCCTGAATGAGCAGTTCTTC.

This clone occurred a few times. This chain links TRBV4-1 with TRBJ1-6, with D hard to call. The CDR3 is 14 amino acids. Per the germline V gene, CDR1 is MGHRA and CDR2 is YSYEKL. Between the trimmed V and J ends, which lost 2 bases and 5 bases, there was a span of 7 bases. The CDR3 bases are TGCGCCAGCAGCCAATACACAGATAATTCACCCCTCCACTTT. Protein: CASSQYTDNSPLHF.

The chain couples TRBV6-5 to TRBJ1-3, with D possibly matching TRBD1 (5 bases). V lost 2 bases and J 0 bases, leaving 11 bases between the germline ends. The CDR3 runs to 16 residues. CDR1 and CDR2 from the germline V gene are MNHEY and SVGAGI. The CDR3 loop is CASSYETASSGNTIYF. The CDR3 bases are TGTGCCAGCAGTTACGAGACAGCAAGCTCTGGAAACACCATATATTTT.

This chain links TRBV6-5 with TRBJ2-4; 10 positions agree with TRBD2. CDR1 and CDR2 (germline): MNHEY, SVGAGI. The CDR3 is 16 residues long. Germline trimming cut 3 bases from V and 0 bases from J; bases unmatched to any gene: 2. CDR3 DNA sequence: TGTGCCAGCAGTTATGGACTAGCGGTAGCCAAAAACATTCAGTACTTC. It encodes CASSYGLAVAKNIQYF.

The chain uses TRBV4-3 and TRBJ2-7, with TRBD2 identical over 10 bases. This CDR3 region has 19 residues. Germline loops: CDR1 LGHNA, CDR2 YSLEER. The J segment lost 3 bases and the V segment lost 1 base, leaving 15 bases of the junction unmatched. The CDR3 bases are TGCGCCAGCAGCCAAGGTGCGGTAGCGGGGGGTCGGGAGAACTACGAGCAGTACTTC. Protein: CASSQGAVAGGRENYEQYF.

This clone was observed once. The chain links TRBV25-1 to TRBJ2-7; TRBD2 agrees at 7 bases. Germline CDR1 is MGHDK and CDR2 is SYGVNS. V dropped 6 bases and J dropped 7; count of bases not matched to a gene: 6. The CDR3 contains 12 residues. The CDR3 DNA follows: TGTGCCAGCAGGGGGCGGGGGTGGGAGCAGTACTTC. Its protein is CASRGRGWEQYF.

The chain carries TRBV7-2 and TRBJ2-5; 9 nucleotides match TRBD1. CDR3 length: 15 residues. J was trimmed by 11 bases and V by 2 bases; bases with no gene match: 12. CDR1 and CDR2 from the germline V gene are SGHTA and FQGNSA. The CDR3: CASSLSPGQGIEQYF. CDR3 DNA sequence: TGTGCCAGCAGCTTATCGCCGGGACAGGGAATAGAGCAGTACTTC.

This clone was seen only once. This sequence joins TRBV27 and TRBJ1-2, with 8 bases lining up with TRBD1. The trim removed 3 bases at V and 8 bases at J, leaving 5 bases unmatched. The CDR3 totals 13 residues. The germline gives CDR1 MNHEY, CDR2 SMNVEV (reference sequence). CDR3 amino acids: CASSLAGGRGYTF. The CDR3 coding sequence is TGTGCCAGCAGTTTGGCAGGGGGCAGAGGCTACACCTTC.

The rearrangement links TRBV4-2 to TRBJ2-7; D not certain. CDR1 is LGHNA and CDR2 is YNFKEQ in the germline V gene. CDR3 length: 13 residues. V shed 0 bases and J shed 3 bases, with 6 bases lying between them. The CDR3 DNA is TGTGCCAGCAGCCAAGAAGAGTACTACGAGCAGTACTTC. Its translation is CASSQEEYYEQYF.

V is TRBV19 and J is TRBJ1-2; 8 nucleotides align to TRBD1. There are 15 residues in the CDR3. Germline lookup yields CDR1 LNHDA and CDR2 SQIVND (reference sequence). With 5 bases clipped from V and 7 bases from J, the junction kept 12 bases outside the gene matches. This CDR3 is CASSAQDRAWSGYTF. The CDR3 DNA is TGTGCCAGTAGTGCCCAGGACAGGGCGTGGAGTGGCTACACCTTC.

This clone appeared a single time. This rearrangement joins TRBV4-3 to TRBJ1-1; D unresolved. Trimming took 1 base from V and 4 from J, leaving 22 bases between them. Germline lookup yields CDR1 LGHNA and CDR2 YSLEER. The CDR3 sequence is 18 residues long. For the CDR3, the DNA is TGCGCCAGCAGCCAAGTTGCATATAAAGCAGGTCGCATCACTGAAGCTTTCTTT. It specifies CASSQVAYKAGRITEAFF.

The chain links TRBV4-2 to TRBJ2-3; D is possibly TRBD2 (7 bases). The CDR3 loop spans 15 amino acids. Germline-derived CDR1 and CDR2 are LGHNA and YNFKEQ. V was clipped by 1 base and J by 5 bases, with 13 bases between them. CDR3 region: CASSQGGGAGDTQYF. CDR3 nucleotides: TGTGCCAGCAGCCAAGGAGGGGGGGCCGGAGATACGCAGTATTTT.